These 13 T cell receptor beta chains came from one sample sequenced in a study of blood T cell repertoires in COVID-19. Data came from immunoSEQ multiplex PCR; TCRdb stores just in-frame clones and leaves some out. The repertoire holds approximately 130,000 clones, with approximately 80% as singletons. The source material was peripheral blood. These TCRs come from a human donor in a cohort sampled during active COVID-19.

The chain combines TRBV7-9 with TRBJ2-6, with a possible D match to TRBD1 (6 bases). CDR3 length equals 15 residues. The ends were cut back, 11 bases at V and 0 bases at J, with 14 bases in the middle. Per germline, CDR1 SEHNR and CDR2 FQNEAQ (reference sequence). CDR3 residues: CAGNRDSSGANVLTF. The CDR3 region has the DNA TGTGCCGGGAACAGGGATTCCTCTGGGGCCAACGTCCTGACTTTC.

V is TRBV5-1 and J is TRBJ1-1, with D uncertain. V was clipped by 4 bases and J by 1 base, with 14 bases between them. Looked up from germline, CDR1 is SGHRS and CDR2 is YFSETQ. This CDR3 has 15 residues. The CDR3 loop is CASSPWQAGNTEAFF. The CDR3 nucleotides are TGCGCCAGCAGCCCGTGGCAGGCCGGGAACACTGAAGCTTTCTTT.

V usage is TRBV7-9 and J usage is TRBJ1-1, with TRBD1 matching 7 bases. The CDR3 has 15 residues. Germline-derived CDR1 and CDR2 are SEHNR and FQNEAQ (reference sequence). Trimming cost V 3 bases and J 1 base; bases outside gene matches: 5. CDR3 in amino acids: CASSLGTVPNTEAFF. The DNA of the CDR3 is TGTGCCAGCAGCTTGGGGACAGTCCCGAACACTGAAGCTTTCTTT.

V usage is TRBV19 and J usage is TRBJ1-5, with D unresolved. Trimming cost V 3 bases and J 0 bases, with 9 bases left between them. CDR3 size: 15 residues. Germline V gene data show CDR1 as LNHDA and CDR2 as SQIVND (reference sequence). In DNA, the CDR3 is TGTGCCAGTAGTATTGCCAGAATTAGCAATCAGCCCCAGCATTTT. Translating gives CASSIARISNQPQHF.

The chain recombines TRBV2 with TRBJ2-5; possibly TRBD2 for D (5 bases). The CDR3 consists of 13 residues. The V end lost 4 bases, the J end lost 5 bases, and 11 bases lay between the germline ends. The germline gives CDR1 SNHLY, CDR2 FYNNEI. CDR3 sequence: CASSASGLETQYF. CDR3 nucleotides: TGTGCCAGCAGTGCTTCGGGGTTGGAGACCCAGTACTTC.

The chain carries TRBV27 and TRBJ1-1; 9 bases align to TRBD1. CDR1 is MNHEY and CDR2 is SMNVEV in the germline V gene (reference sequence). The CDR3 runs to 20 residues. Unmatched junction bases numbered 19, after V lost 4 bases and J lost 1 base. CDR3 sequence: CASSSLNLGTGRRKNTEAFF. The CDR3, as DNA: TGTGCCAGCAGTTCCCTCAACCTCGGGACAGGGAGACGTAAGAACACTGAAGCTTTCTTT.

V usage is TRBV6-2 or TRBV6-3 and J usage is TRBJ2-7; D ambiguous. CDR1 and CDR2 (germline): MNHEY, SVGEGT. The CDR3 has 14 residues. V was trimmed by 6 bases and J by 5 bases, leaving 17 bases between them. The CDR3, as DNA: TGTGCCAGCAGCCCCATGGGCAGGATGGACGAGCAGTACTTC. Its protein is CASSPMGRMDEQYF.

The chain recombines TRBV10-1 with TRBJ2-5, with D uncertain. CDR1 and CDR2 (germline): WNHNN, SYGVQD (reference sequence). This CDR3 is built from 13 residues. V was trimmed by 5 bases and J by 1 base, leaving 8 bases between them. The CDR3 spells CASSRLRQETQYF. DNA for the CDR3: TGCGCCAGCAGTCGACTTCGCCAAGAGACCCAGTACTTC.

The V and J genes are TRBV6-5 and TRBJ2-7; 7 bases fit TRBD2. V was pared by 2 bases and J by 4 bases, with 5 bases of the junction left unmatched. The germline V gene has CDR1 MNHEY and CDR2 SVGAGI. CDR3 length: 14 amino acids. CDR3 amino acids: CASSYGAGGYEQYF. The CDR3 DNA is TGTGCCAGCAGTTACGGGGCCGGGGGGTACGAGCAGTACTTC.

Comments on this clone: The identical CDR3 is also encoded by other nucleotide sequences in the sample. The CDR3 nucleotides read TGCGCCAGCAGTCAATACAATGAGCAGTTCTTC. Amino acid sequence: CASSQYNEQFF. V and J are TRBV10-1 and TRBJ2-1; D remains unclear. This CDR3 is built from 11 residues. The germline gives CDR1 WNHNN, CDR2 SYGVQD (reference sequence). V gave up 5 bases and J gave up 4 bases, with 3 bases separating them.

V gene TRBV4-1 combines with J gene TRBJ2-5; 8 nucleotides align to TRBD2. This CDR3 comprises 16 residues. V was pared by 0 bases and J by 5 bases, with 8 bases of the junction left unmatched. Germline-derived CDR1 and CDR2 are MGHRA and YSYEKL. For the CDR3, the DNA is TGCGCCAGCAGCCAAGATATGGGGGTAGCGGGGGAGACCCAGTACTTC. The encoded protein is CASSQDMGVAGETQYF.

This rearrangement joins TRBV29-1 to TRBJ2-7; possibly TRBD2 for D (6 bases). V was cut by 4 bases and J by 2 bases, with 18 bases left in between. This CDR3 has 15 residues. Germline V lookup: CDR1 SQVTM, CDR2 ANQGSEA. The CDR3 spells CSVAPGVGPPYEQYF. CDR3 in DNA: TGCAGCGTTGCCCCGGGAGTAGGGCCCCCCTACGAGCAGTACTTC.

The chain is built from TRBV7-8 and TRBJ2-7, with a weak D call TRBD1 (5 bases). Germline V gene data show CDR1 as SGHVS and CDR2 as FQNEAQ. V dropped 1 base and J dropped 3 bases, with 13 bases sitting between them. The CDR3 sequence is 15 residues long. CDR3 nucleotide sequence: TGTGCCAGCAGCTTAGGGCAGGGCAGTTTCTACGAGCAGTACTTC. Translation gives CASSLGQGSFYEQYF.